A selection of T cell receptor beta chains follows, all from one sample in a study of post-analysis software for immune sequencing data. Via MiXCR, TCRdb re-called the PCR reads, giving one row per CDR3 protein. The sample includes roughly 600,000 distinct CDR3 sequences, about 44% seen only once; the top ten take around 1.7%. Sample: blood. These receptors were taken from a girl aged 10 to 17 with multiple sclerosis. CDR3s include the opening cysteine and the closing phenylalanine or tryptophan. Each record gives: D gene, V gene, J gene, CDR3 protein. D genes are given only for firm matches.

D: NA; V: TRBV12-3/TRBV12-4; J: TRBJ2-4; CDR3: CASRPGTSKNIQYF
D: NA; V: TRBV12-3/TRBV12-4; J: TRBJ1-1; CDR3: CASRERTEAFF
D: TRBD1; V: TRBV6-1; J: TRBJ2-5; CDR3: CASSRPDRGSETQYF
D: NA; V: TRBV20-1; J: TRBJ2-3; CDR3: CSANLEAADTQYF
D: NA; V: TRBV3-1; J: TRBJ1-5; CDR3: CASSQTAEGQPQHF
D: NA; V: TRBV7-2; J: TRBJ2-7; CDR3: CASSLEVTATYEQYF
D: NA; V: TRBV11-3; J: TRBJ1-4; CDR3: CASSLDSGSNEKLFF
D: TRBD2; V: TRBV20-1; J: TRBJ2-7; CDR3: CSARDTERGSYEQYF
D: NA; V: TRBV20-1; J: TRBJ2-3; CDR3: CSAPRGWNTQYF
D: TRBD2; V: TRBV9; J: TRBJ2-3; CDR3: CASSVGLAGGDTQYF
D: NA; V: TRBV5-1; J: TRBJ1-5; CDR3: CASSLFDPSNQPQHF
D: NA; V: TRBV29-1; J: TRBJ2-3; CDR3: CSVPNSGTPSTDTQYF
D: NA; V: TRBV6-5; J: TRBJ2-6; CDR3: CASSYGQGPSGANVLTF
D: NA; V: TRBV5-1; J: TRBJ2-4; CDR3: CASSLGVGVEAKNIQYF
D: NA; V: TRBV11-2; J: TRBJ2-7; CDR3: CASSLDTGSYEQDF
D: NA; V: TRBV6-6; J: TRBJ1-1; CDR3: CASSYPDRNTEAFF
D: NA; V: TRBV9; J: TRBJ1-6; CDR3: CASSGGLLNNSPLHF
D: NA; V: TRBV7-9; J: TRBJ2-5; CDR3: CASSLPGTLQETQYF
D: NA; V: TRBV12-3/TRBV12-4; J: TRBJ2-1; CDR3: CASSLNLYGRRASYNEQFF
D: TRBD2; V: TRBV20-1; J: TRBJ2-1; CDR3: CSARAGLAGDLYNEQFF
D: TRBD1; V: TRBV20-1; J: TRBJ1-2; CDR3: CSAREGQGLSNYGYTF
D: TRBD2; V: TRBV7-8; J: TRBJ2-3; CDR3: CASSLGRGAPGLAHSDTQYF
D: TRBD1; V: TRBV12-3/TRBV12-4; J: TRBJ2-1; CDR3: CASSFAQGAYNEQFF
D: TRBD2; V: TRBV2; J: NA; CDR3: CASSDGTSDEQYF
D: NA; V: TRBV20-1; J: NA; CDR3: CSAREGRGGETQYF
D: NA; V: TRBV7-9; J: TRBJ2-3; CDR3: CASSIPSGAAGTDTQYF
D: NA; V: TRBV6-5; J: TRBJ2-1; CDR3: CASSYPTPGRNEQFF
D: NA; V: TRBV5-1; J: TRBJ2-7; CDR3: CASSLTPPVNEQYF
D: TRBD2; V: TRBV3-1; J: TRBJ2-1; CDR3: CASSPSGRREVYNGQFF
D: TRBD2; V: TRBV30; J: TRBJ2-1; CDR3: CAWSPGLAGGRVGQFF
D: TRBD1; V: TRBV4-1; J: TRBJ2-6; CDR3: CASSQVASDRVEGTPYSGANVLTF
D: NA; V: TRBV7-9; J: TRBJ2-1; CDR3: CASSLSDFKPYNEQFF
D: NA; V: TRBV7-8; J: TRBJ2-1; CDR3: CASNPMGPRTYNEQFF
D: NA; V: TRBV12-3/TRBV12-4; J: TRBJ1-2; CDR3: CASTRTLFYGYTF
D: NA; V: TRBV12-3/TRBV12-4; J: TRBJ2-3; CDR3: CASSLKRAGSTDTQYF
D: TRBD1; V: TRBV7-3; J: TRBJ2-1; CDR3: CASSPRTGGHNEQFF
D: TRBD2; V: TRBV20-1; J: TRBJ2-1; CDR3: CSATSGRQDEQFF
D: TRBD1; V: TRBV12-3/TRBV12-4; J: TRBJ2-3; CDR3: CASTPDRALDTQYF
D: NA; V: TRBV5-5; J: NA; CDR3: CASSSDASYRETQYF
D: NA; V: TRBV12-3/TRBV12-4; J: TRBJ2-1; CDR3: CASSFRRANNEQFF
D: NA; V: TRBV7-9; J: TRBJ1-1; CDR3: CASSSRGDTEAFF
D: NA; V: TRBV10-3; J: TRBJ1-2; CDR3: CTISEGTFTHNYGYTF
D: NA; V: TRBV6-2/TRBV6-3; J: TRBJ2-1; CDR3: CASSSDGRQVYNEQFF
D: NA; V: TRBV2; J: TRBJ1-2; CDR3: CASRPTAFRNYGYTF
D: NA; V: TRBV12-3/TRBV12-4; J: TRBJ2-1; CDR3: CASSRAVRSYNEQFF
D: NA; V: TRBV27; J: NA; CDR3: CASSLTVGVNYEQYF
D: TRBD2; V: TRBV10-3; J: TRBJ2-3; CDR3: CAISVGTRTDTQYF
D: TRBD2; V: TRBV4-2; J: TRBJ2-1; CDR3: CASSQERGGETQFF
D: TRBD1; V: TRBV20-1; J: TRBJ2-7; CDR3: CSASGQGASLEAQYF
D: NA; V: TRBV4-1; J: TRBJ1-2; CDR3: CASSGTGSHYGYTF
D: NA; V: TRBV29-1; J: TRBJ1-2; CDR3: CSVLGTVVVDGYTF
D: NA; V: TRBV5-6; J: NA; CDR3: CASSLSSRPGGNEQYF
D: TRBD2; V: TRBV6-6; J: TRBJ2-1; CDR3: CATRPGGSNEQFF
D: NA; V: TRBV29-1; J: TRBJ1-2; CDR3: CSTARADYGYTF
D: NA; V: TRBV5-1; J: TRBJ1-1; CDR3: CASSLDGHPNTEAFF